Presented here are 16 T cell receptor beta chains from one specimen sequenced in a study of shared clonotypes between healthy human individuals. Method: immunoSEQ multiplex PCR; TCRdb's copy keeps in-frame clones and lacks some. The sample consists of about 690,000 clones, roughly 91% of them appearing once. The sequenced sample consisted of memory CD8+ T cells from PBMCs. The subset is: CD45RO+ cells pooled with CCR7-negative TemRA cells. The receptors were gathered from a man aged 18 to 29 in good health. Some clones in this sample may be carry-over from other donors' samples.

CDR3 loop: CASSYSRTGTEAFF. The CDR3, as DNA: TGTGCCAGCAGTTACTCGCGGACTGGGACTGAAGCTTTCTTT. This rearrangement joins TRBV6-5 to TRBJ1-1; D gene unclear. The CDR3 spans 14 residues. V lost 0 bases and J lost 5, with 10 bases in between. Germline loops: CDR1 MNHEY, CDR2 SVGAGI.

The chain carries TRBV4-1 and TRBJ1-1; D ambiguous. Between the trimmed V and J ends, which lost 0 bases and 6 bases, there was a span of 17 bases. Germline V gives CDR1 MGHRA, CDR2 YSYEKL. This CDR3 is built from 16 residues. The CDR3 is CASSQDLGRGAAEAFF. The CDR3, as DNA: TGCGCCAGCAGCCAAGATCTAGGCCGGGGAGCCGCTGAAGCTTTCTTT.

This rearrangement joins TRBV27 to TRBJ2-7; 7 nucleotides align to TRBD1. Germline lookup yields CDR1 MNHEY and CDR2 SMNVEV (reference sequence). V was pared by 6 bases and J by 4 bases, with 3 bases of the junction left unmatched. The CDR3 is 12 amino acids. For the CDR3, the DNA is TGTGCCAGCAGGGGACAGCTATACGAGCAGTACTTC. Translation gives CASRGQLYEQYF.

The chain combines TRBV27 with TRBJ1-1; 7 bases align to TRBD1. After removal of 1 base from V and 4 bases from J, the junction contained 12 bases not matched to a gene. CDR3 length equals 17 residues. Germline V gene data show CDR1 as MNHEY and CDR2 as SMNVEV (reference sequence). This CDR3 is CASSLLPTGLIGTEAFF. For the CDR3, the DNA is TGTGCCAGCAGTTTATTACCGACAGGGCTGATAGGCACTGAAGCTTTCTTT.

This rearrangement joins TRBV6-1 to TRBJ2-1, with 11 nucleotides matching TRBD1. CDR3 length: 15 amino acids. Germline CDR1 MNHNS, CDR2 SASEGT. Trimming removed 7 bases from V and 3 bases from J; junction bases left unmatched: 5. CDR3 sequence reads: CASKTGTGGYNEQFF. CDR3 DNA: TGTGCCAGCAAGACCGGGACAGGGGGCTACAATGAGCAGTTCTTC.

This clone has at least ten counts. The genes are TRBV6-5 and TRBJ1-2, with 9 bases that match TRBD1. Trimming took 10 bases from V and 1 from J; bases not matched to a gene: 7. CDR1 is MNHEY and CDR2 is SVGAGI in the germline V gene. The CDR3 covers 14 residues. The CDR3 DNA reads as TGTGCCACCCGTGGACAGGGGCTTAACTATGGCTACACCTTC. This codes for CATRGQGLNYGYTF.

The CDR3 reads CATSRGAQTSSYEQYF. CDR3 DNA sequence: TGTGCCACCAGTCGAGGGGCGCAGACTAGCTCCTACGAGCAGTACTTC. V gene TRBV15 combines with J gene TRBJ2-7, with a possible D match to TRBD2 (6 bases). Trimming took 6 bases from V and 0 from J, leaving 18 bases between them. The CDR3 is 16 residues long. Germline V gives CDR1 LNHNV, CDR2 YYDKDF (reference sequence).

The V gene is TRBV4-1, the J gene TRBJ2-1; 10 bases fit TRBD2. Per germline, CDR1 MGHRA and CDR2 YSYEKL. V was clipped by 3 bases and J by 4 bases; unmatched bases: 3. The CDR3 length is 15 residues. The CDR3 sequence is CASSQGTSAYNEQFF. In DNA, the CDR3 is TGCGCCAGCAGCCAGGGGACTAGCGCTTACAATGAGCAGTTCTTC.

The V call is TRBV6-4, the J call TRBJ2-2, with TRBD1 matching over 9 bases. Trimming at V came to 10 bases and at J to 3 bases, leaving 15 bases not matched to a gene. The CDR3 covers 17 residues. Germline V lookup: CDR1 MRHNA, CDR2 SNTAGT. CDR3 in amino acids: CATSATGGIGYTGELFF. The DNA of the CDR3 is TGTGCCACTTCCGCAACAGGGGGCATCGGGTACACCGGGGAGCTGTTTTTT.

This chain connects TRBV10-1 to TRBJ2-1, with 9 bases identical to TRBD2. CDR1 WNHNN and CDR2 SYGVQD come from the germline V gene (reference sequence). J lost 6 bases, V lost 3 bases, and 6 bases had no gene match. The CDR3 contains 15 residues. DNA of the CDR3: TGCGCCAGCAGTGATGGGCCTAGCGGGGTCAATGAGCAGTTCTTC. This sequence encodes CASSDGPSGVNEQFF.

The chain recombines TRBV28 with TRBJ2-7; D might be TRBD2 (6 bases). V was trimmed by 4 bases and J by 0 bases, leaving 13 bases between them. The V gene's germline CDR1 is MDHEN and CDR2 SYDVKM. The CDR3 sequence is 15 residues long. In nucleotides, the CDR3 is TGTGCCAGCAGTTCCGGGTGGGAGGACTCCTACGAGCAGTACTTC. It encodes CASSSGWEDSYEQYF.

The rearrangement links TRBV4-1 to TRBJ2-7; D could derive from TRBD1 or TRBD2 (5 bases each). CDR1 and CDR2 from the germline V gene are MGHRA and YSYEKL. V was pared by 3 bases and J by 5 bases, with 11 bases between. The CDR3 sequence is 13 residues long. CDR3 sequence: CASSHGTKHEQYF. The DNA of the CDR3 is TGCGCCAGCAGCCACGGGACGAAGCACGAGCAGTACTTC.

The chain combines TRBV19 with TRBJ2-7; tentatively, D is TRBD1 (6 bases). V was pared by 2 bases and J by 2 bases, with 7 bases between. The germline V gene encodes CDR1 LNHDA and CDR2 SQIVND (reference sequence). This CDR3 spans 13 amino acids. CDR3 DNA sequence: TGTGCCAGTAGTATATCAGGGGCCTACGAGCAGTACTTC. Amino acids: CASSISGAYEQYF.

The chain links TRBV6-5 to TRBJ2-2; 8 nucleotides align to TRBD2. Germline V gene data show CDR1 as MNHEY and CDR2 as SVGAGI. The CDR3 has 16 amino acids. V shed 2 bases and J 8 bases; nucleotides not matched to a gene: 10. The CDR3 here is CASSYQREPVWGELFF. The CDR3 nucleotides read TGTGCCAGCAGTTACCAGCGGGAGCCGGTTTGGGGGGAGCTGTTTTTT.

This clone has just one count. The chain couples TRBV27 to TRBJ2-1; 7 bases align to TRBD1. The CDR3 is 14 residues long. V was clipped by 3 bases and J by 1 base; unmatched bases: 0. Germline-derived CDR1 and CDR2 are MNHEY and SMNVEV (reference sequence). This chain's CDR3 is CASSLDRSYNEQFF. The DNA of the CDR3 is TGTGCCAGCAGTTTGGACAGGTCCTACAATGAGCAGTTCTTC.

Notes on this clone: Relative to the germline gene, one junction end is altered; a read error may explain this. The chain is built from TRBV4-1 and TRBJ2-1; the match to TRBD2 covers 13 bases. The CDR3 is 20 amino acids. Per the germline V gene, CDR1 is MGHRA and CDR2 is YSYEKL. The CDR3 region is CASSEENPGLAGLSYNEQFF. The DNA for the CDR3 is TGCGCCAGCAGCGAAGAGAACCCGGGACTAGCGGGATTGTCCTACAATGAGCAGTTCTTC.